The 20 T cell receptor beta chains in this list originate from one sample, sequenced in a study of metastatic and nonmetastatic thyroid tumors. All patients were treatment-naive before thyroid surgery. TCRdb reanalyzed the PCR reads with MiXCR. Here the sample spans about 20,000 clones, approximately 10% being singletons. Sequencing was carried out using blood. All receptors come from a female donor with papillary thyroid cancer or a benign thyroid nodule (not recorded which). Some clones in this sample may be carry-over from other donors' samples.

In its sample, this clone was seen many times. This chain connects TRBV20-1 to TRBJ2-3; D is undetermined. The V gene lost 3 bases and the J gene lost 1 base, with 20 bases spanning the gap. Germline CDR1 is DFQATT and CDR2 is SNEGSKA (reference sequence). This CDR3 has 17 amino acids. The CDR3 DNA follows: TGCAGTGCTAGTACCCAAAGTAGTGGGTTCGGCACAGATACGCAGTATTTT. Its translation: CSASTQSSGFGTDTQYF.

This clone was seen ten or more times. The chain combines TRBV6-2 or TRBV6-3 with TRBJ1-5; TRBD1 matches at 10 bases. V lost 0 bases to trimming and J lost 7 bases; unmatched junction nucleotides: 12. This CDR3 is built from 18 residues. Germline V lookup: CDR1 MNHEY, CDR2 SVGEGT. The DNA for the CDR3 is TGTGCCAGCAGTTACTCGAGGGACAGGGGCGCTTCGGGGCAGCCCCAGCATTTT. Translating it yields CASSYSRDRGASGQPQHF.

This clone appeared many times. The V call is TRBV19, the J call TRBJ2-5; no reliable D call. From germline, CDR1 is LNHDA and CDR2 SQIVND (reference sequence). V was shortened by 2 bases and J by 1 base, with 11 bases between the two germline ends. The CDR3 has 15 amino acids. For the CDR3, the DNA is TGTGCCAGTAGTATATCGTCTATATCCCAAGAGACCCAGTACTTC. Protein product: CASSISSISQETQYF.

This chain joins TRBV7-9 and TRBJ1-1, with TRBD1 matching over 8 bases. The CDR3 covers 13 residues. Germline loops: CDR1 SEHNR, CDR2 FQNEAQ (reference sequence). V lost 5 bases, J lost 7 bases, and 6 bases stayed unmatched. The CDR3 sequence: CASSRTGFGEAFF. In DNA form, the CDR3 reads TGTGCCAGCAGCCGGACAGGGTTTGGTGAAGCTTTCTTT.

The chain's CDR3 is CASSIGQLLGVYEQYF. The CDR3 DNA sequence: TGTGCCAGTAGTATCGGACAGCTCCTAGGGGTATACGAGCAGTACTTC. The V and J genes are TRBV19 and TRBJ2-7; possibly TRBD1 for D (6 bases). The CDR3 runs to 16 residues. The V end lost 3 bases, the J end lost 4 bases, and 19 bases lay between the germline ends. Germline CDR1 LNHDA, CDR2 SQIVND (reference sequence). Together with reference TRBV19 and TRBJ2-7, the CDR3 gives the full variable domain: DGGITQSPKYLFRKEGQNVTLSCEQNLNHDAMYWYRQDPGQGLRLIYYSQIVNDFQKGDIAEGYSVSREKKESFPLTVTSAQKNPTAFYLCASSIGQLLGVYEQYFGPGTRLTVT.

This clone was counted at least ten times. Different DNA sequences within this sample yield the same CDR3. This chain connects TRBV19 to TRBJ2-3; tentative D call: TRBD2 (6 bases). V lost 8 bases to trimming and J lost 4 bases, with 10 bases between them. The germline CDR1 and CDR2 sequences are LNHDA and SQIVND (reference sequence). CDR3 length: 12 residues. In DNA form, the CDR3 reads TGTGCCAGTCGGGGGTCGGCAGATACGCAGTATTTT. It translates to CASRGSADTQYF.

Many counts were recorded for this clone. A much larger clone differs by one base, so this may be a read error. The V call is TRBV7-9, the J call TRBJ2-1; D is ambiguous. This CDR3 is 13 amino acids long. V was pared by 1 base and J by 6 bases, with 7 bases between. CDR1 is SEHNR and CDR2 is FQNEAQ in the germline V gene (reference sequence). The CDR3 sequence is CASSLGLGNEQFF. CDR3 bases: TGTGCCAGCAGCTTAGGGCTGGGCAATGAGCAGTTCTTC.

The table lists this clone with many counts. The rearrangement links TRBV29-1 to TRBJ2-1, with 13 positions matching TRBD2. The CDR3 is 15 residues long. The germline CDR1 and CDR2 sequences are SQVTM and ANQGSEA. V lost 5 bases and J lost 8; bases outside the gene matches: 9. The CDR3 loop reads CSVTVGTSGEDEQFF. DNA of the CDR3: TGCAGCGTTACGGTCGGGACTAGCGGGGAGGATGAGCAGTTCTTC.

In its sample, this clone is medium-sized. The gene calls are TRBV6-1 and TRBJ2-2; tentative D call: TRBD2 (6 bases). Per the germline V gene, CDR1 is MNHNS and CDR2 is SASEGT. The germline V and J ends were trimmed by 6 bases and 3 bases, with 14 bases remaining between them. The length of the CDR3 is 15 residues. The chain's CDR3 is CASSVGPGDTGELFF. The CDR3 DNA follows: TGTGCCAGCAGCGTGGGGCCGGGAGACACCGGGGAGCTGTTTTTT.

This clone has just a few counts. A much bigger clone sits one base away, suggesting this may be a read error. This chain links TRBV20-1 with TRBJ2-3, with 9 bases fitting TRBD2. The CDR3 contains 18 residues. Germline CDR1 is DFQATT and CDR2 is SNEGSKA (reference sequence). The V gene end was trimmed by 0 bases and the J gene end by 4 bases; junction bases not matched to a gene: 14. CDR3 nucleotides: TGCAGTGCTAGAGATCCCGGGACTAGCAGGAGACCTCCAGATACGCAGTATTTT. Translating it yields CSARDPGTSRRPPDTQYF.

This sequence joins TRBV3-1 and TRBJ2-3, with D hard to call. V was pared by 5 bases and J by 4 bases, with 7 bases between. Germline CDR1 LGHDT, CDR2 YNNKEL (reference sequence). There are 12 residues in the CDR3. CDR3 bases: TGTGCCAGCAGCGTACTCCCAGATACGCAGTATTTT. As protein: CASSVLPDTQYF.

At least ten counts were recorded for this clone. The V call is TRBV20-1, the J call TRBJ2-3; 14 bases line up with TRBD2. The CDR3 consists of 18 residues. After removal of 0 bases from V and 4 bases from J, the junction contained 9 bases not matched to a gene. Germline-derived CDR1 and CDR2 are DFQATT and SNEGSKA (reference sequence). CDR3 loop: CSARDPGTSGRPPDTQYF. The CDR3 region has the DNA TGCAGTGCTAGAGATCCCGGGACTAGCGGGAGACCTCCAGATACGCAGTATTTT.

By sample fraction, this clone is medium-sized. The chain employs TRBV27 and TRBJ2-7; 9 bases agree with TRBD2. The CDR3 extends over 15 amino acids. Unmatched junction bases numbered 5, after V lost 2 bases and J lost 3 bases. CDR1 is MNHEY and CDR2 is SMNVEV in the germline V gene (reference sequence). The DNA for the CDR3 is TGTGCCAGCAGTTTACGCGGGAGGGGATACTACGAGCAGTACTTC. Translated, it gives CASSLRGRGYYEQYF.

This clone appeared many times. The chain carries TRBV7-2 and TRBJ2-5; D is ambiguous. V was cut by 1 base and J by 2 bases, with 8 bases left in between. The CDR3 loop spans 14 amino acids. In germline, CDR1 is SGHTA, CDR2 FQGNSA. CDR3 bases: TGTGCCAGCAGCTTAGTGGGGATACAAGAGACCCAGTACTTC. It specifies CASSLVGIQETQYF.

This clone was seen at least ten times. The chain has TRBV9 and TRBJ2-2; 8 bases are a match to TRBD2. Unmatched junction bases numbered 3, after V lost 9 bases and J lost 2 bases. This CDR3 is built from 13 residues. Per the germline V gene, CDR1 is SGDLS and CDR2 is YYNGEE. The CDR3 nucleotides are TGTGCCAAGATAGCGGGAAACACCGGGGAGCTGTTTTTT. It translates to CAKIAGNTGELFF.

There are many counts of this clone. The chain employs TRBV19 and TRBJ2-5; 7 positions agree with TRBD1. Germline loops: CDR1 LNHDA, CDR2 SQIVND (reference sequence). V shed 5 bases and J 5 bases; nucleotides not matched to a gene: 11. The CDR3 length is 15 residues. CDR3 bases: TGTGCCAGTAGTCTTGGGACAGCAGGCCGTGAGACCCAGTACTTC. Its protein is CASSLGTAGRETQYF. Looking up the rest from reference TRBV19 and TRBJ2-5 gives the full variable domain: DGGITQSPKYLFRKEGQNVTLSCEQNLNHDAMYWYRQDPGQGLRLIYYSQIVNDFQKGDIAEGYSVSREKKESFPLTVTSAQKNPTAFYLCASSLGTAGRETQYFGPGTRLLVL.

This clone has ten or more counts. The chain is built from TRBV20-1 and TRBJ2-1; D tentatively reads TRBD1 or TRBD2 (5 bases each). Trimming stripped 4 bases from V and 0 bases from J, with 13 bases between. The length of the CDR3 is 15 residues. CDR1 and CDR2 from the germline V gene are DFQATT and SNEGSKA (reference sequence). CDR3 DNA: TGCAGTGCTAAGCCGGGACGGAGCTCCTACAATGAGCAGTTCTTC. It translates to CSAKPGRSSYNEQFF.

Within the sample, this clone is medium-sized (0.01 to 0.1%). The chain has TRBV6-2 or TRBV6-3 and TRBJ2-5; 10 bases agree with TRBD1. The ends lost 0 bases at V and 4 bases at J; junction bases unmatched: 8. The CDR3 consists of 17 residues. Germline V gene lookup returns CDR1 MNHEY and CDR2 SVGEGT. The CDR3 sequence is CASSYSTDRGGLETQYF. The CDR3 DNA sequence: TGTGCCAGCAGTTACTCGACGGACAGGGGGGGTCTAGAGACCCAGTACTTC.

In its sample, this clone was seen many times. The rearrangement uses TRBV12-3 or TRBV12-4 and TRBJ2-1; D is perhaps TRBD2 (5 bases). The CDR3 extends over 16 amino acids. V was cut by 5 bases and J by 7 bases, with 21 bases left in between. DNA for the CDR3: TGTGCCAGCAGTCCCCCCCAGGCCCCATCGGGAAATGAGCAGTTCTTC. It encodes CASSPPQAPSGNEQFF.

This clone has ten or more counts. V is TRBV27 and J is TRBJ2-7; 9 nucleotides line up with TRBD2. The CDR3 is made up of 14 amino acids. Unmatched junction bases numbered 6, after V lost 3 bases and J lost 6 bases. In germline, CDR1 is MNHEY, CDR2 SMNVEV (reference sequence). For the CDR3, the DNA is TGTGCCAGCAGTTTGCGGGAGGGTTTAGGCGAGCAGTACTTC. This sequence encodes CASSLREGLGEQYF.